The T cell receptor (beta chain) described here comes from a study of T cells in Graves' hyperthyroidism and ophthalmopathy. Study-level findings and limits: Ophthalmopathy was told apart from stable hyperthyroidism by a 13 V-J model. Expanded thyroid clonotypes (above 0.001) were mostly also found in blood.

V lost 1 base to trimming and J lost 1 base, with 16 bases between them. Germline-derived CDR1 and CDR2 are SNHLY and FYNNEI. This CDR3 has 17 residues. From RNA transcripts, TCR beta CDR3 regions were amplified. An initial round of RT-PCR targeting the TCR CDR3 relied on the HTBI primer set. A single record per CDR3 protein comes from TCRdb applying MiXCR to the multiplex PCR reads. The sample shows about 640,000 distinct CDR3 sequences, roughly 20% of them seen only once. There are many counts of this clonotype. Its antigen is currently unknown. Lactation, pregnancy, other autoimmune disease or uncontrolled infection excluded patients. The authors took PBMCs from over 8.5 ml fresh peripheral blood.

The V call is TRBV2, the J call TRBJ1-1; D is possibly TRBD1 (5 bases). This clonotype was sampled from a man in his thirties or forties with Graves' ophthalmopathy. Sample: blood. CDR3 residues: CASSEEGTGWGNTEAFF. In DNA form, the CDR3 reads TGTGCCAGCAGTGAAGAAGGGACTGGATGGGGGAACACTGAAGCTTTCTTT.